This T cell receptor (beta chain) appears in the sequencing data of a study of blood T cell repertoires in COVID-19. Study overall: Sites in the United States, Italy and Spain provided acute and convalescent COVID-19 samples. Sample material is recorded as cDNA or gDNA derived from T cells, B-cell-depleted T cells, or PBMCs.

In the authors' methods: Reference gene primer amplification yielded estimated nucleated cell counts. Assay used: immunoSEQ multiplex PCR; TCRdb lists only in-frame clones, some missing. D and trimming were read from the DNA, whereas the V and J calls and clone size are those reported in that table. This sample yields under 400,000 clones, of which 85% to 90% are seen a single time; 2.5% to 3.5% belongs to the top ten. V lost 7 bases and J lost 7; bases outside the gene matches: 9. Germline values: CDR1 SEHNR, CDR2 FQNEAQ (reference sequence). The CDR3 loop spans 13 amino acids. The sequenced sample was peripheral blood. This clonotype was sampled from a woman between 25 and 40 years old with COVID-19, enrolled during active disease. This sequence joins TRBV7-9 and TRBJ1-2, with 7 bases matching TRBD1. The CDR3 DNA follows: TGTGCCAGCACCTCAGGCGACAGGGCTGGCTACACCTTC. Amino acids: CASTSGDRAGYTF.